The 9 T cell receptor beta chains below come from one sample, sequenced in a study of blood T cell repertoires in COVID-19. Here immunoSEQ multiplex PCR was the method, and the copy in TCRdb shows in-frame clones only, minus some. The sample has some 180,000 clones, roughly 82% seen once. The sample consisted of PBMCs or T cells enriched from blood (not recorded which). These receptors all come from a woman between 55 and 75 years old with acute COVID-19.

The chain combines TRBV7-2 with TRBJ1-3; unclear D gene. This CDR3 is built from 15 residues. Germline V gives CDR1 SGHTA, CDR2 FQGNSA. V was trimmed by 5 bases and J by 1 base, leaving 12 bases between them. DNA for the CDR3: TGTGCCAGCAGCAGAGGGCCTGGGTCTGGAAACACCATATATTTT. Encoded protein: CASSRGPGSGNTIYF.

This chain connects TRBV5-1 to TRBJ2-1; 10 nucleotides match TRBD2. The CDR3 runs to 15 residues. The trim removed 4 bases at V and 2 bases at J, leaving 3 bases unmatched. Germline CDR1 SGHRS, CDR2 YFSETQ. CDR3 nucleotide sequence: TGCGCCAGCAGCCCGAGCGGGGGGGCCTACAATGAGCAGTTCTTC. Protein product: CASSPSGGAYNEQFF.

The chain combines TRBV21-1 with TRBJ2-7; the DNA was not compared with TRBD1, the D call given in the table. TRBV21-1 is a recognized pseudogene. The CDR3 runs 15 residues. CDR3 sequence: CANPSPGQGYLEQYV. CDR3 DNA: TGTGCCAATCCAAGTCCGGGACAGGGGTATCTCGAGCAGTACGTC.

The chain's CDR3 is CASSPGIGLRSPLHF. CDR3 sequence (DNA): TGTGCCAGCAGCCCGGGGATTGGGCTAAGGTCACCCCTCCACTTT. The rearrangement uses TRBV7-9 and TRBJ1-6; the D is unclear. The CDR3 is made up of 15 amino acids. V lost 5 bases, J lost 10 bases, and 18 bases lay in between. The germline CDR1 and CDR2 sequences are SEHNR and FQNEAQ (reference sequence).

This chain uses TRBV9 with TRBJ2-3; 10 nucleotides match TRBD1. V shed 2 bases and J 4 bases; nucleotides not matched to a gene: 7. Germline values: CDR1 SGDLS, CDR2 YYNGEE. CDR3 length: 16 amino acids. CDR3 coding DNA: TGTGCCAGCAGCGTCTCCGACAGGGGGCGCCCAGATACGCAGTATTTT. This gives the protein CASSVSDRGRPDTQYF.

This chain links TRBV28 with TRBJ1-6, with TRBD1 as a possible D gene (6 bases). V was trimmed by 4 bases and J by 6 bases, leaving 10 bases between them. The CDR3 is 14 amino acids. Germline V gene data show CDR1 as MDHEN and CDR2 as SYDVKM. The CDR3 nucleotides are TGTGCCAGCAGTTGGGGGCCCTCTAATTCACCCCTCCACTTT. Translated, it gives CASSWGPSNSPLHF.

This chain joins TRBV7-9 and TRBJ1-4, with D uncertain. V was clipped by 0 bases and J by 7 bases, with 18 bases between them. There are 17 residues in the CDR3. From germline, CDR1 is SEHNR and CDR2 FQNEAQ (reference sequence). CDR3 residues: CASSLAVSVRGSEKLFF. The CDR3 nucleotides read TGTGCCAGCAGCTTAGCAGTCAGTGTTCGAGGCAGTGAAAAACTGTTTTTT.

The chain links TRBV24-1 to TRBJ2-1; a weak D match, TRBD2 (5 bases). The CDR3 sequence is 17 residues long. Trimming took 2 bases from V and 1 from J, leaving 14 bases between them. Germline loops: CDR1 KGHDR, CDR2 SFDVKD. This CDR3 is CATSDSKPGKSYNEQFF. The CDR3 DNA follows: TGTGCCACCAGTGATTCAAAACCGGGAAAGTCCTACAATGAGCAGTTCTTC.

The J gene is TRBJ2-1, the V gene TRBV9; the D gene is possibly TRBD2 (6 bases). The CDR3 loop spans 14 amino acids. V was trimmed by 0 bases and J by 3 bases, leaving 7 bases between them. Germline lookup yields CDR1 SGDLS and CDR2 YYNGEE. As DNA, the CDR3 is TGTGCCAGCAGCGTAGAGGACTACTACAATGAGCAGTTCTTC. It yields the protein CASSVEDYYNEQFF.